These T cell receptor beta chains were read from a single sample in a study of T cells after yellow fever vaccination. TCRdb ran MiXCR on the 5' RACE reads and lists one entry per CDR3 protein. Found here are approximately 510,000 distinct CDR3 sequences, around a fifth of them singletons; the top ten hold roughly a sixth. This specimen consisted of PBMCs, obtained 21 days after the first yellow fever vaccination. The source of these receptors is a man between 18 and 35 years old who received the YFV17D yellow fever vaccine. Both conserved end residues are part of each CDR3. Fields, in order: J gene, D gene, V gene, clone size, CDR3 protein, CDR3 DNA. The D gene is left open where the match is weak. Size values are once, few and many counts, or a class for expanded clones, and some rows have none.

TRBJ2-7	TRBD1	TRBV7-2	many	CASSRQGTYEQYF	TGTGCCAGCAGCCGACAGGGGACCTACGAGCAGTACTTC
TRBJ2-3	-	TRBV7-2	-	CASSLIRGSTDTQYF	TGTGCCAGCAGCTTGATCCGGGGGAGCACAGATACGCAGTATTTT
TRBJ1-6	-	TRBV5-1	-	CASSLNTGESPLHF	TGCGCCAGCAGCTTGAATACGGGGGAATCACCCCTCCACTTT
TRBJ1-1	TRBD1	TRBV5-1	-	CASSWGQANTEAFF	TGCGCCAGCAGCTGGGGACAGGCCAACACTGAAGCTTTCTTT
TRBJ1-2	TRBD1	TRBV5-1	once	CASSLAVTGFGYTF	TGCGCCAGCAGCTTAGCCGTGACAGGGTTTGGCTACACCTTC
TRBJ2-1	TRBD2	TRBV7-2	-	CASSPGLAGHNEQFF	TGTGCCAGCAGCCCCGGGCTAGCGGGGCACAATGAGCAGTTCTTC
TRBJ2-4	-	TRBV6-1	-	CASSQGAKNIQYF	TGTGCCAGCAGCCAGGGGGCCAAAAACATTCAGTACTTC
TRBJ2-7	-	TRBV30	few	CAWSVRLDGGQYF	TGTGCCTGGAGTGTAAGGCTCGATGGGGGGCAGTACTTC
TRBJ2-3	TRBD1	TRBV7-2	few	CASSRGTESSTDTQYF	TGTGCCAGCAGCCGAGGGACAGAGTCTAGCACAGATACGCAGTATTTT
TRBJ2-5	-	TRBV6-2/TRBV6-3	few	CASSRHTDAAAQYF	TGTGCCAGCAGTCGTCACACGGACGCAGCGGCCCAGTACTTC
TRBJ2-1	TRBD2	TRBV24-1	many	CATSVGAGGQNEQFF	TGTGCCACCAGTGTCGGAGCGGGGGGGCAGAATGAGCAGTTCTTC
TRBJ1-6	-	TRBV3-1	-	CASSQGVHYNSPLHF	TGTGCCAGCAGCCAAGGGGTCCATTATAATTCACCCCTCCACTTT
TRBJ1-2	-	TRBV10-3	few	CAISEGGSAYGYTF	TGTGCCATCAGTGAGGGGGGGTCGGCCTATGGCTACACCTTC
TRBJ1-2	-	TRBV7-2	-	CASSFRSPAKYGYTF	TGTGCCAGCAGCTTTCGGTCCCCGGCCAAGTATGGCTACACCTTC
TRBJ1-4	TRBD1	TRBV15	-	CATSREEAGGGKLFF	TGTGCCACCAGCAGAGAGGAAGCAGGGGGCGGAAAACTGTTTTTT